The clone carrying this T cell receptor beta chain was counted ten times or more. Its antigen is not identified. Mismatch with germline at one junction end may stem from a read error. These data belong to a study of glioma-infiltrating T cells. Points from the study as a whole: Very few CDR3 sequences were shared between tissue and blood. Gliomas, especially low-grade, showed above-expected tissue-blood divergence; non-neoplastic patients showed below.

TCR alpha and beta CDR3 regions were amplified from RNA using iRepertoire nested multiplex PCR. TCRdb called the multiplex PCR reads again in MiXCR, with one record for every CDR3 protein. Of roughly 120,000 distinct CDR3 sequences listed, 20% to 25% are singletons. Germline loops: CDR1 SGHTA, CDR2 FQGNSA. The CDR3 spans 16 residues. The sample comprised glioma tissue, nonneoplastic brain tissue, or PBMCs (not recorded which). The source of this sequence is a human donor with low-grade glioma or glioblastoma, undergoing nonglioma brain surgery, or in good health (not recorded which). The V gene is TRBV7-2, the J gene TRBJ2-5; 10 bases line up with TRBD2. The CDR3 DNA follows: TGTGCCAGCAGCCTAGCTTCTAGCGGGAGCAGGCAGACCCAGTACTTC. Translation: CASSLASSGSRQTQYF.